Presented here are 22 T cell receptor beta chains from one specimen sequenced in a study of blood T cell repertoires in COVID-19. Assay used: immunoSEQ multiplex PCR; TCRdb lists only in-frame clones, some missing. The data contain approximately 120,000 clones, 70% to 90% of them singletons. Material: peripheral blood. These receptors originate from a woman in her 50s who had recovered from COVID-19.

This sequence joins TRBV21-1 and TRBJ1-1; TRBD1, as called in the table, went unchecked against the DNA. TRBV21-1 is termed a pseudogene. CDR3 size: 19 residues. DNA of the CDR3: TGTGCCAGCAGCAACTCTCTTTGGGACAGGGCCCAAGTCAGGGTATGCGCTTTCTTT. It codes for CASSNSLWDRAQVRVCAFF.

CDR3 region: CASLTSGSEQYF. The CDR3 DNA is TGTGCCAGCTTAACTTCAGGGTCCGAGCAGTACTTC. This chain uses TRBV2 with TRBJ2-7; tentatively, D is TRBD1 (5 bases). Trimming pared 8 bases from V and 6 bases from J, leaving 14 bases between. The CDR3 spans 12 residues. Germline V gene data show CDR1 as SNHLY and CDR2 as FYNNEI.

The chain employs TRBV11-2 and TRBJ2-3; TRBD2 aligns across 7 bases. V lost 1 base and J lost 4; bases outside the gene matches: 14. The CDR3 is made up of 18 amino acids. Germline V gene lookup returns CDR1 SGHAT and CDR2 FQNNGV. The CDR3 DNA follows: TGTGCCAGCAGCTTAGCTCAGTTCTTGGGGGGGGAGGCAGATACGCAGTATTTT. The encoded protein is CASSLAQFLGGEADTQYF.

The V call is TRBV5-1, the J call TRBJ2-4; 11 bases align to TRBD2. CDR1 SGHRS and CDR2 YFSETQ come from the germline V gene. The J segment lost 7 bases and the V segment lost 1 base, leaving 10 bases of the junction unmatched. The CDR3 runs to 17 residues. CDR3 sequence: CASSLQSSGGHGNIQYF. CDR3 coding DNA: TGCGCCAGCAGCTTGCAATCTAGCGGGGGGCACGGGAACATTCAGTACTTC.

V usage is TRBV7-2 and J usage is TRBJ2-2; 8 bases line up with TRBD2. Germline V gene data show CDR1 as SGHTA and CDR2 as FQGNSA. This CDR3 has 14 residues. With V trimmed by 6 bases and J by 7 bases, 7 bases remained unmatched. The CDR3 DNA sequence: TGTGCCAGCAGGACGGGAGGGCCCAACGGGGAGCTGTTTTTT. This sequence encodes CASRTGGPNGELFF.

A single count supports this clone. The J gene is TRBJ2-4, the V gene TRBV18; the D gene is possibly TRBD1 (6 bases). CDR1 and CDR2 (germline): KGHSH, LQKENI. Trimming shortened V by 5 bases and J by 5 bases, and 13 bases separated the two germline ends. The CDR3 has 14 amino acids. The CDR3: CASSEQGGQNIQYF. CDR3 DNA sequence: TGTGCCAGCTCAGAACAGGGCGGTCAAAACATTCAGTACTTC.

For the CDR3, the DNA is TGTGCCAGCACCGTCCTCGGGGGACAGCCCCAGCATTTT. This sequence encodes CASTVLGGQPQHF. The rearrangement links TRBV2 to TRBJ1-5; maybe TRBD1 (5 bases). The CDR3 has 13 amino acids. CDR1 and CDR2 from the germline V gene are SNHLY and FYNNEI. With 7 bases removed from V and 7 bases from J, the gap between germline ends came to 14 bases.

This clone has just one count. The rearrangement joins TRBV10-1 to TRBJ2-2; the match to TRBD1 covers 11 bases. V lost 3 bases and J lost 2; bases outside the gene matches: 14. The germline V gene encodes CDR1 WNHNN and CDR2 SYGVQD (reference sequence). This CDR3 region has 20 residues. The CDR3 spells CASSDSSLSGTGGNTGELFF. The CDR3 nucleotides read TGCGCCAGCAGTGATAGCTCCCTATCCGGGACAGGGGGAAACACCGGGGAGCTGTTTTTT.

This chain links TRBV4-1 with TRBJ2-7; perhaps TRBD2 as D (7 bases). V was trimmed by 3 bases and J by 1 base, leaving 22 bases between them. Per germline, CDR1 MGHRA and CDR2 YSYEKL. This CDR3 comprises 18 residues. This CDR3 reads CASSQGGGQGRFSYEQYF. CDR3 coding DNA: TGCGCCAGCAGCCAGGGAGGGGGGCAGGGGAGGTTTTCCTACGAGCAGTACTTC.

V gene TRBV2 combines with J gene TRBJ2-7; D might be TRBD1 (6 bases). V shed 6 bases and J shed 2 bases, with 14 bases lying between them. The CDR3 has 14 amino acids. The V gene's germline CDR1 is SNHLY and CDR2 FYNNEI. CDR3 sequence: CASRHRELTYEQYF. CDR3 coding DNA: TGTGCCAGCAGACACAGGGAACTCACCTACGAGCAGTACTTC.

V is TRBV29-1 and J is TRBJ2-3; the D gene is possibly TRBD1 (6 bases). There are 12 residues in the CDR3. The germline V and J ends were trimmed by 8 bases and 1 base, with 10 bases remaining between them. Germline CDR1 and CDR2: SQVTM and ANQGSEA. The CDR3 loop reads CSSRTGTDTQYF. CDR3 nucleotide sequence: TGCAGCTCGCGGACAGGCACAGATACGCAGTATTTT.

The CDR3 protein is CASRTGNYGYTF. CDR3 DNA sequence: TGTGCCAGCAGAACAGGGAACTATGGCTACACCTTC. This rearrangement joins TRBV7-9 to TRBJ1-2; a possible D gene is TRBD1 (6 bases). Trimming left V 6 bases short and J 2 bases short, with 7 bases between. This CDR3 comprises 12 residues. CDR1 is SEHNR, CDR2 FQNEAQ, per germline (reference sequence).

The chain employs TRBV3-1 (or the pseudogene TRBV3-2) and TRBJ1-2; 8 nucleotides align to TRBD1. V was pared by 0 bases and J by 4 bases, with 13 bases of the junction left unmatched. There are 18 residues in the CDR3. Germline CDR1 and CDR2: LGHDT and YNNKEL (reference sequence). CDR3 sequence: CASSQDQYEAGGVYGYTF. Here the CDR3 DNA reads TGTGCCAGCAGCCAAGACCAGTACGAGGCAGGGGGCGTCTATGGCTACACCTTC.

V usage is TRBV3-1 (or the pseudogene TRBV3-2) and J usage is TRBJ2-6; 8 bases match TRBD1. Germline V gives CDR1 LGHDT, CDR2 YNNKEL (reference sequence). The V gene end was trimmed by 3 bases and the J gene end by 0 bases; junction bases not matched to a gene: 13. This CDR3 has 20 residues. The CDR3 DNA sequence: TGTGCCAGCAGCCACGGACAGGGAGGTTTTGTGAGCTCTGGGGCCAACGTCCTGACTTTC. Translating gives CASSHGQGGFVSSGANVLTF.

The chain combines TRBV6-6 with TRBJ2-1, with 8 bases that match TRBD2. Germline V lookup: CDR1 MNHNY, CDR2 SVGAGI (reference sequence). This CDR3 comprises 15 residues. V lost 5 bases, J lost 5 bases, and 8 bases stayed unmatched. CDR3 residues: CASSTTGTRNNEQFF. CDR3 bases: TGTGCCAGCAGTACCACCGGGACTAGGAACAATGAGCAGTTCTTC.

The CDR3 region is CASSLRDRGPTTSPQHF. In DNA form, the CDR3 reads TGTGCCAGCAGTCTACGGGACAGGGGGCCCACCACCTCCCCACAGCATTTT. The rearrangement links TRBV28 to TRBJ1-5; 12 bases align to TRBD1. J gave up 13 bases and V 5 bases, and 18 bases lay outside the gene matches. The CDR3 is 17 amino acids. Germline V lookup: CDR1 MDHEN, CDR2 SYDVKM.

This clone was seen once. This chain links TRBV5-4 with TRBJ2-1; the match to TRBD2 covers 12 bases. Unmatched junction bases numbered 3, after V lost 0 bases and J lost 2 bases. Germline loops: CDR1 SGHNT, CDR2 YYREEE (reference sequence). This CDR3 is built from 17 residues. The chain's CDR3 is CASSLGLAGGPYNEQFF. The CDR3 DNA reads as TGTGCCAGCAGCTTGGGTCTAGCGGGAGGGCCCTACAATGAGCAGTTCTTC.

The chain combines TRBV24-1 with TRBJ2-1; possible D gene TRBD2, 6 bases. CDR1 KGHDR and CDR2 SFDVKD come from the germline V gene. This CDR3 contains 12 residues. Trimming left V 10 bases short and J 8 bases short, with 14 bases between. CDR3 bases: TGTGCCACTTCACGAGCGGGTCATGAGCAGTTCTTC. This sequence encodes CATSRAGHEQFF.

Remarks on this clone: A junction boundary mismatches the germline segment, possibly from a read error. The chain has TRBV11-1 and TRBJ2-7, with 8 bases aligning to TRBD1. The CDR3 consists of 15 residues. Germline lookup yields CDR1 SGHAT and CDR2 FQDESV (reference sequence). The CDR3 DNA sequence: TGTGCCAGCAGCATAGCCGGGACAGGAGCGTCGGAGCAGTACTTC. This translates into CASSIAGTGASEQYF.

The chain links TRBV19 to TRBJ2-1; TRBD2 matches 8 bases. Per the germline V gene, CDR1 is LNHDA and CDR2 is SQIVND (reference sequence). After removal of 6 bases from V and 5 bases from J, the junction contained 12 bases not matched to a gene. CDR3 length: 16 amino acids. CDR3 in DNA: TGTGCCAGTAGCTACCCTGGCGGGAGGCCTAACAATGAGCAGTTCTTC. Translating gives CASSYPGGRPNNEQFF.

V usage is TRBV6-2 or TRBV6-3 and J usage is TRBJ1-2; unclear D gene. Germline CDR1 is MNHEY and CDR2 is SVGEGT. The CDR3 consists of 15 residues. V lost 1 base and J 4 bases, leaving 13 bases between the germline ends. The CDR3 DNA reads TGTGCCAGCAGTTACTGGGCAGATCCCTCCTATGGCTACACCTTC. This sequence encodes CASSYWADPSYGYTF.

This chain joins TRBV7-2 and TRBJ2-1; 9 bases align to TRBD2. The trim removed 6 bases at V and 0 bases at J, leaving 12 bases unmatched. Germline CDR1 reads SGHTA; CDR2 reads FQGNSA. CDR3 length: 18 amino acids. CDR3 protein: CASSYVASGTLSYNEQFF. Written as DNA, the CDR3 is TGTGCCAGCAGTTATGTAGCTAGCGGGACGCTCTCCTACAATGAGCAGTTCTTC.